Listed below are T cell receptor beta chains from one sample, sequenced in a study of identical twins. TCRdb itself ran the 5' RACE reads through MiXCR, one entry per CDR3 protein. The repertoire holds 500,000 to 550,000 distinct CDR3 sequences, with around 20% as singletons. This same sample was also taken into another study, of T cells expressing NK-cell markers.

The sequencing input was CD4+ T cells sorted from blood. The receptors come from a woman between 18 and 29 years old in good health. The conserved cysteine and the conserved F or W are not part of the CDR3 here.

j_call	v_call	cdr3_aa
TRBJ2-2	TRBV20-1	SAGRVDTGELF
TRBJ1-2	TRBV7-2	ASSRPGFTNYGYT
TRBJ2-2	TRBV5-1	ASRSLAQTNTGELF
TRBJ2-7	TRBV20-1	SASGSNSYEQY
TRBJ1-1	TRBV3-1	ASSQRGATEAF
TRBJ2-5	TRBV6-1	ASRTGANQETQY
TRBJ1-1	TRBV6-1	ASSPRTGLGWTEAF
TRBJ2-3	TRBV5-1	ASSLFSVTSAYRTPTDTQY
TRBJ1-5	TRBV15	ATSRAMNQPQH
TRBJ2-5	TRBV9	ASSGEDLAETQY
TRBJ2-5	TRBV6-2/TRBV6-3	ASTNWETQY
TRBJ2-7	TRBV6-5	ASSYSAQDSYEQY
TRBJ2-1	TRBV20-1	SAGGGPYNELF
TRBJ2-2	TRBV6-2/TRBV6-3	ASTVYGGGRGELF
TRBJ2-1	TRBV20-1	SSRRSYEQF
TRBJ2-3	TRBV7-2	ASSFAGNTQY
TRBJ2-1	TRBV29-1	SVGRTWGEQF
TRBJ2-5	TRBV5-1	ASSPHRPQETQY